This paragraph covers one T cell receptor beta chain sequence. The entry originates in a study of blood T cell repertoires in COVID-19. Turning to the study itself: The United States, Italy and Spain provided the acute and convalescent COVID-19 samples.

V lost 0 bases to trimming and J lost 7 bases, with 13 bases between them. Germline assignment: CDR1 MNHEY and CDR2 SMNVEV (reference sequence). CDR3 length: 15 amino acids. Original processing methods: Amplification with reference gene primers provided the estimates of nucleated cell counts. Profiled with immunoSEQ multiplex PCR; TCRdb holds only in-frame clones, not every one. The V and J calls and clone size come from that table; D and trimming were worked out from the DNA. The table has 150,000 to 250,000 clones, 84% seen once; the top ten hold around 7%. This chain connects TRBV27 to TRBJ1-3, with D perhaps matching TRBD1 (5 bases). Sequencing was performed on PBMCs or T cells enriched from blood (not recorded which). The source of this sequence is a man in his forties who had recovered from COVID-19. CDR3 sequence (DNA): TGTGCCAGCAGTTTATCGTCAGGGCCGCAGAACACCATATATTTT. It yields the protein CASSLSSGPQNTIYF.